This T cell receptor beta chain was obtained from a study of cytomegalovirus exposure and HLA in healthy donors. The PCR used 60 Vbeta and 13 Jbeta primers. Data came from immunoSEQ multiplex PCR; TCRdb stores just in-frame clones and leaves some out. Of over 45,000 clones in the sample, 75% to 85% are singletons; the top ten hold 4.3%. The source of this sequence is a man aged 25 to 40 in good health and CMV-seronegative. The sample taken for sequencing was PBMCs.

The CDR3 DNA sequence: TGTGCCAGCAGCTTAGCCCGGCTAGCGGGGACCACAGATACGCAGTATTTT. This codes for CASSLARLAGTTDTQYF. The V gene is TRBV7-8, the J gene TRBJ2-3, with TRBD2 identical over 9 bases. Germline CDR1 SGHVS, CDR2 FQNEAQ. V shed 0 bases and J 2 bases; nucleotides not matched to a gene: 6. The CDR3 consists of 17 residues.